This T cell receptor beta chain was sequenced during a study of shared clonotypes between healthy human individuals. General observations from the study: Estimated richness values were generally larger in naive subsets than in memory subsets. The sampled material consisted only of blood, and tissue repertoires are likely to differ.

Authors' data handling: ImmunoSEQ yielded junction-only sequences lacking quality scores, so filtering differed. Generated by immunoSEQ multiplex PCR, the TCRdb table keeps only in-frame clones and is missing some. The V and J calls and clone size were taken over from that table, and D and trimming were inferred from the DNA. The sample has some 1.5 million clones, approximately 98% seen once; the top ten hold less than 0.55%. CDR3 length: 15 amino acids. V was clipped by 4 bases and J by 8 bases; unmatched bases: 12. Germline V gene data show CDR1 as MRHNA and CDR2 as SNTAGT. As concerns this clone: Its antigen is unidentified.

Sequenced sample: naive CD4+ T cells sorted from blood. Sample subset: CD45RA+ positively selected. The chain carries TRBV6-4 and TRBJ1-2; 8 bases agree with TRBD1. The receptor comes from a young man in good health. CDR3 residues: CASSAMTGASGGYTF. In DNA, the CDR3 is TGTGCCAGCAGTGCCATGACAGGGGCCTCTGGGGGCTACACCTTC.